This T cell receptor beta chain was observed in a study of cytomegalovirus exposure and HLA in healthy donors. PCR involved 60 Vbeta and 13 Jbeta primers. In the authors' workflow: A follow-up analysis tallied approximately 85 million unique TCR beta chains, some 11 million shared. The protocol was immunoSEQ multiplex PCR, while the TCRdb copy is restricted to in-frame clones and leaves out a portion. V, J and clone size were drawn from that table, and D and trimming were deduced from the DNA. The table shows over 130,000 clones, with just under 65% occurring only once. Broader study findings: There were fewer than 200 TCR beta chains listed as cytomegalovirus-associated.

The V gene lost 1 base and the J gene lost 8 bases, with 14 bases spanning the gap. The length of the CDR3 is 14 residues. In germline, CDR1 is KGHSH, CDR2 LQKENI. Comments on this clone: The antigen remains unidentified.

This clonotype was obtained from a woman aged 60 to 75 in good health and CMV-seropositive. The rearrangement uses TRBV18 and TRBJ1-1; D may be TRBD1 (5 bases). Sequencing was performed on PBMCs. The CDR3 nucleotides are TGTGCCAGCTCACCACAGTGGGGCAGCTCCGAAGCTTTCTTT. This translates into CASSPQWGSSEAFF. Variable domain in full (rest from reference TRBV18 and TRBJ1-1): NAGVMQNPRHLVRRRGQEARLRCSPMKGHSHVYWYRQLPEEGLKFMVYLQKENIIDESGMPKERFSAEFPKEGPSILRIQQVVRGDSAAYFCASSPQWGSSEAFFGQGTRLTVV.